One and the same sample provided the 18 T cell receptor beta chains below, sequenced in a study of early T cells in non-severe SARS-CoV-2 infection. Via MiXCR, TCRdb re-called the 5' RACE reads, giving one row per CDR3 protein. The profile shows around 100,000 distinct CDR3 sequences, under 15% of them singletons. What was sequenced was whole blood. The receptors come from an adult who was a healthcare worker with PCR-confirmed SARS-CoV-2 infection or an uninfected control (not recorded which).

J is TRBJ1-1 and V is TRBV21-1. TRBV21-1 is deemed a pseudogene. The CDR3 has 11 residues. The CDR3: CASFWDTEAFF. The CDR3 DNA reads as TGTGCCAGCTTCTGGGACACTGAAGCTTTCTTT.

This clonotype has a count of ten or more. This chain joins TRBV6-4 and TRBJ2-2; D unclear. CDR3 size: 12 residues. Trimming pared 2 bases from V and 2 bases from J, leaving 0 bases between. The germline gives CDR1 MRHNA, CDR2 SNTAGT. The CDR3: CASSDNTGELFF. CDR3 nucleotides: TGTGCCAGCAGTGACAACACCGGGGAGCTGTTTTTT.

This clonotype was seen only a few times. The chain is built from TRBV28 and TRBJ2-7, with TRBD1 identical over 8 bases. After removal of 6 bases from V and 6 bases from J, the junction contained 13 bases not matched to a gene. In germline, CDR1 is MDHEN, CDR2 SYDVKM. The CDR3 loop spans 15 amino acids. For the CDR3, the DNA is TGTGCCAGCAGCCAGCCGGGACAGGTTACCATCGAGCAGTACTTC. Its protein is CASSQPGQVTIEQYF.

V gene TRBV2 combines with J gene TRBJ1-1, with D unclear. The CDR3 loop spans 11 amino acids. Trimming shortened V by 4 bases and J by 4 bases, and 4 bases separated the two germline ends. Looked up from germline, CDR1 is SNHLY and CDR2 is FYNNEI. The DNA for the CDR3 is TGTGCCAGCAGTGGGATCACTGAAGCTTTCTTT. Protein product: CASSGITEAFF.

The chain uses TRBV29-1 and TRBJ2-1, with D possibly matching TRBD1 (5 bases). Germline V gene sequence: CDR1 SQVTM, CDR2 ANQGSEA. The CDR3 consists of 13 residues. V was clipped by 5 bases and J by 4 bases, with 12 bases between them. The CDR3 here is CSVLLGVYNEQFF. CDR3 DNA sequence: TGCAGCGTTCTTTTAGGGGTTTACAATGAGCAGTTCTTC.

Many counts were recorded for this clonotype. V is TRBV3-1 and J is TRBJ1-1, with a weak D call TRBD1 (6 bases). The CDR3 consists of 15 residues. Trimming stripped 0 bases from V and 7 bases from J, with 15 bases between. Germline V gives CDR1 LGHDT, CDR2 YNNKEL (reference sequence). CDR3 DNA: TGTGCCAGCAGCCAAGATCCCTTGACAGGCGTTGAAGCTTTCTTT. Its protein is CASSQDPLTGVEAFF.

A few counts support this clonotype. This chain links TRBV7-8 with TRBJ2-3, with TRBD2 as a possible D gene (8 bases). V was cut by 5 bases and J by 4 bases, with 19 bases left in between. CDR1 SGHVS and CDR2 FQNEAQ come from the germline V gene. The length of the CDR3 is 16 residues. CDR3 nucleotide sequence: TGTGCCAGCAGCAAGGGGGCGGGAGGAGGACCAGATACGCAGTATTTT. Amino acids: CASSKGAGGGPDTQYF.

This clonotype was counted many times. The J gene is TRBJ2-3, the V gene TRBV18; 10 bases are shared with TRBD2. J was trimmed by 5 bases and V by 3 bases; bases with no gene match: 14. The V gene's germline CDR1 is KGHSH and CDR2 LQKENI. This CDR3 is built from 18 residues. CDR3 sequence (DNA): TGTGCCAGCTCACCGAGTTTCTTAGCGGGAGGAAGGGGAGATACGCAGTATTTT. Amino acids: CASSPSFLAGGRGDTQYF.

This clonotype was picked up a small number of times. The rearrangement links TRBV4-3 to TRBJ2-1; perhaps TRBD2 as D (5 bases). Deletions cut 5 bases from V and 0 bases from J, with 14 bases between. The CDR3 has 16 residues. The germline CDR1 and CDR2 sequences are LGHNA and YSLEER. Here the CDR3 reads CASSIEGTSSYNEQFF. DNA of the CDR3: TGCGCCAGCAGCATCGAGGGCACGAGCTCCTACAATGAGCAGTTCTTC.

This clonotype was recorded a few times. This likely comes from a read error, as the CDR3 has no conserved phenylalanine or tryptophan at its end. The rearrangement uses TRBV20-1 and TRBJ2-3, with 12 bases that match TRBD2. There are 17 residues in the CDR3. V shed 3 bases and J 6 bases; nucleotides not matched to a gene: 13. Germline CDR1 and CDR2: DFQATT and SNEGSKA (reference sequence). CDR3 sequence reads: CSASPLAGGPFADTQYL. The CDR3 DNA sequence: TGCAGTGCTAGCCCCCTAGCGGGAGGGCCGTTCGCCGATACGCAGTATTTG.

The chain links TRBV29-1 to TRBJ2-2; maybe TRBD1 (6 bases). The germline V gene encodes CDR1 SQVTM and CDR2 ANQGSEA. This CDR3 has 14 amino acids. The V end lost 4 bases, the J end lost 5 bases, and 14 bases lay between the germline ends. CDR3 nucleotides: TGCAGCGTTGCAGGGGCGTACGGAACCGGGGAGCTGTTTTTT. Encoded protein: CSVAGAYGTGELFF.

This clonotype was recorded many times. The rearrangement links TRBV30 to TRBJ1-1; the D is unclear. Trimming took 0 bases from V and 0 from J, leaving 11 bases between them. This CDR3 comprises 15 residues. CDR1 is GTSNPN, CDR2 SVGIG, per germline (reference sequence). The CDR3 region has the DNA TGTGCCTGGAGTGTCAATAGGTTCCTGAACACTGAAGCTTTCTTT. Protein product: CAWSVNRFLNTEAFF.

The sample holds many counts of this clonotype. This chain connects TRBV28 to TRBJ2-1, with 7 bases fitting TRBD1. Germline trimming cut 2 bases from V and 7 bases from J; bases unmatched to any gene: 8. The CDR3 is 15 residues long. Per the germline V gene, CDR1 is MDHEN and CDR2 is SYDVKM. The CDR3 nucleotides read TGTGCCAGCAGTTTAATGTGGACAGGTAGGAATGAGCAGTTCTTC. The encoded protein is CASSLMWTGRNEQFF.

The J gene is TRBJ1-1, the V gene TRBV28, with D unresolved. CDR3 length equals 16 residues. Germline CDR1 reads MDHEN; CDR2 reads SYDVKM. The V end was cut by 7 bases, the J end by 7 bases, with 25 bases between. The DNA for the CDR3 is TGTGCCAGCAAAGGGCCGGGAAATTATAACGCGGGTGAAGCTTTCTTT. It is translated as CASKGPGNYNAGEAFF.

The CDR3 nucleotides are TGTGCCAGTAGTAGGGGACTAGCGGGAGAAGGGGAGCTGTTTTTT. Translation gives CASSRGLAGEGELFF. The V call is TRBV19, the J call TRBJ2-2, with 14 nucleotides matching TRBD2. V trimming: 4 bases; J trimming: 8 bases; junction bases outside the gene matches: 3. This CDR3 has 15 residues. CDR1 is LNHDA and CDR2 is SQIVND in the germline V gene (reference sequence).

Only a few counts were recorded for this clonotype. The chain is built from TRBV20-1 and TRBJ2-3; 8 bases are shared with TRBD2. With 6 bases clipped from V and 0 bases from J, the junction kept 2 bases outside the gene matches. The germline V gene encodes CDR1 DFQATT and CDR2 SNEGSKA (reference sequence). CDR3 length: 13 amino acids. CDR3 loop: CSAGGGSTDTQYF. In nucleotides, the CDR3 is TGCAGTGCCGGGGGGGGCAGCACAGATACGCAGTATTTT.

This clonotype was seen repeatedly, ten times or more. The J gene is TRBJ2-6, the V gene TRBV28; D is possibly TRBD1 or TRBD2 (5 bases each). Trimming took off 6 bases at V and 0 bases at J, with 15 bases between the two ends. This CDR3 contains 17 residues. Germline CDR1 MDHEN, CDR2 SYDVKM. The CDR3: CASRAARGLSGANVLTF. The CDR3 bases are TGTGCCAGCAGGGCCGCTCGGGGCCTCTCTGGGGCCAACGTCCTGACTTTC.

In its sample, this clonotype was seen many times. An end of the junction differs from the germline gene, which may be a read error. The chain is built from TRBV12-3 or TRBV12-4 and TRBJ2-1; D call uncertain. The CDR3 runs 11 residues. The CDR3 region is CASSSSNEQFF. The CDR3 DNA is TGTGCCAGCAGTTCCTCCAATGAGCAGTTCTTC.